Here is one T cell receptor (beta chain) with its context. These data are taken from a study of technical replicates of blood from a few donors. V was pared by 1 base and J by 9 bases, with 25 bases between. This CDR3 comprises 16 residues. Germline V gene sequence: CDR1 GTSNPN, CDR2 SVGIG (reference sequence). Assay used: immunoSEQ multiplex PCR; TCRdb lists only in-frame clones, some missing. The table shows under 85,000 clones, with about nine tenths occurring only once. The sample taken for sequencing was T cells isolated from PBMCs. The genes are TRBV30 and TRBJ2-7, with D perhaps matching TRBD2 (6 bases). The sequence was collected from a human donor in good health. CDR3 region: CAWSGLLYSGNTGQYF. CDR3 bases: TGTGCCTGGAGTGGCCTGCTTTATAGCGGAAACACCGGGCAGTACTTC.